This T cell receptor (beta chain) was sequenced for a study of CD8 T cells in Susac syndrome. Overall study findings and caveats: The study recognized that its TCR sequencing and HLA analysis covered a relatively small number of individuals.

V lost 4 bases, J lost 4 bases, and 10 bases lay in between. This CDR3 is built from 14 residues. Germline V lookup: CDR1 MNHEY, CDR2 SVGAGI. On this clonotype itself: The antigen remains unidentified.

RNA was extracted with the RNeasy kit, and a quantity of about 0.5 to 1 ug was reverse transcribed using random hexamers. It was immunoSEQ multiplex PCR that amplified TCR beta CDR3 across 54 Vbeta and 13 Jbeta. Each CDR3 protein gets one entry after TCRdb re-called the immunoSEQ multiplex PCR reads with MiXCR. The sample contains some 130,000 distinct CDR3 sequences, around 94% of which appear only once. Sequencing of TCR beta was performed on blood CD8+ T cells and on blood CD4+ T cells. The patients who served as multiple sclerosis controls were treatment-naive and had stable or active relapsing-remitting disease that fulfilled the revised McDonald criteria.

This receptor was obtained from a human donor with multiple sclerosis. The genes are TRBV6-5 and TRBJ2-2, with D possibly being TRBD1 or TRBD2 (5 bases each). Sequencing input: CD4+ T cells from PBMCs. CDR3 sequence reads: CASSSGQGTGELFF. The CDR3 DNA follows: TGTGCCAGCAGTTCGGGGCAGGGCACCGGGGAGCTGTTTTTT.